This T cell receptor beta chain is drawn from a study of blood T cell repertoires in COVID-19. Some clones are missing from TCRdb's copy, which holds only in-frame ones; the method was immunoSEQ multiplex PCR. The sample records over 250,000 clones, around 86% being singletons. The CDR3 sequence is 14 residues long. V lost 4 bases and J lost 6; bases outside the gene matches: 4. Looked up from germline, CDR1 is MDHEN and CDR2 is SYDVKM. The chain couples TRBV28 to TRBJ1-5; TRBD1 aligns across 9 bases. The receptor was isolated from a human donor in a cohort sampled during active COVID-19. The material sequenced was peripheral blood. CDR3 loop: CASSSTGGGQPQHF. The CDR3 DNA reads as TGTGCCAGCAGTTCTACAGGGGGCGGTCAGCCCCAGCATTTT.